These 7 T cell receptor beta chains originate from one sample sequenced in a study of blood T cell repertoires in COVID-19. Repertoires were generated with immunoSEQ multiplex PCR, while TCRdb's copy carries only in-frame clones and drops some. This table has approximately 51,000 clones, around 86% appearing once. The specimen was peripheral blood. The receptors were sampled from a woman older than 75 with COVID-19, enrolled during active disease.

This chain uses TRBV15 with TRBJ1-2; 8 nucleotides line up with TRBD1. The CDR3 covers 14 residues. The germline V gene encodes CDR1 LNHNV and CDR2 YYDKDF (reference sequence). The junction had 4 bases not matched to a gene; V was cut back by 3 bases and J by 4 bases. The CDR3 loop reads CATSRGQVGYGYTF. The CDR3 DNA sequence: TGTGCCACCAGCAGGGGACAGGTGGGCTATGGCTACACCTTC.

J is TRBJ2-3 and V is TRBV5-4, with 8 bases fitting TRBD2. The trim removed 6 bases at V and 8 bases at J, leaving 11 bases unmatched. Per germline, CDR1 SGHNT and CDR2 YYREEE (reference sequence). The CDR3 contains 14 residues. In DNA form, the CDR3 reads TGTGCCAGCACCCCCCTAGCGGGTCCCCCTACGCAGTATTTT. Amino acids: CASTPLAGPPTQYF.

The rearrangement uses TRBV6-2 or TRBV6-3 and TRBJ1-6; a weak D match, TRBD1 (6 bases). The germline V gene encodes CDR1 MNHEY and CDR2 SVGEGT. The length of the CDR3 is 14 residues. Trimming stripped 5 bases from V and 10 bases from J, with 15 bases between. The CDR3 sequence is CASSRGARVSPLHF. The DNA of the CDR3 is TGTGCCAGCAGTCGGGGGGCGCGTGTGTCACCCCTCCACTTT.

The chain joins TRBV5-1 to TRBJ2-7, with 10 bases aligning to TRBD1. V dropped 2 bases and J dropped 5; count of bases not matched to a gene: 7. CDR3 length: 15 residues. Germline CDR1 and CDR2: SGHRS and YFSETQ. CDR3 coding DNA: TGCGCCAGCAGCTTACGACAGGGGGCTCGACACGAGCAGTACTTC. Translation gives CASSLRQGARHEQYF.

The chain uses TRBV7-9 and TRBJ2-2; tentatively, D is TRBD2 (5 bases). V lost 5 bases and J lost 4, with 23 bases in between. CDR1 is SEHNR and CDR2 is FQNEAQ in the germline V gene (reference sequence). This CDR3 region has 18 residues. CDR3 amino acids: CASSPPARAPRGTGELFF. CDR3 in DNA: TGTGCCAGCAGCCCTCCTGCACGGGCGCCCCGGGGCACCGGGGAGCTGTTTTTT.

The V call is TRBV3-1 (or the pseudogene TRBV3-2), the J call TRBJ2-3; D unclear. CDR3 length equals 13 residues. Germline-derived CDR1 and CDR2 are LGHDT and YNNKEL (reference sequence). The V and J ends lost 2 bases and 4 bases respectively, with 7 bases between them. CDR3 amino acids: CASSQYSPDTQYF. DNA of the CDR3: TGTGCCAGCAGCCAATATTCCCCAGATACGCAGTATTTT.

The CDR3: CASSLLGEGSYEQYF. CDR3 DNA sequence: TGTGCCAGCAGTCTTCTGGGGGAGGGATCCTACGAGCAGTACTTC. The rearrangement joins TRBV28 to TRBJ2-7; 7 positions agree with TRBD2. V lost 5 bases to trimming and J lost 1 base; unmatched junction nucleotides: 8. The CDR3 runs to 15 residues. Germline V gives CDR1 MDHEN, CDR2 SYDVKM.